This entry lists 16 T cell receptor beta chains sequenced from one sample in a study of Graves' ophthalmopathy and Graves' hyperthyroidism. The study amplified TCR beta CDR3 regions using RNA transcripts. The first-round RT-PCR employed HTBI primers together with the Qiagen OneStep RT-PCR kit. A multiplex PCR was then performed as the second round. TCRdb used MiXCR to reprocess the multiplex PCR reads, holding one entry per CDR3 protein. The sample contains more than 550,000 distinct CDR3 sequences, 35% to 50% of which appear only once. The sequenced sample consisted of peripheral blood. The receptors were gathered from an adult man with Graves' ophthalmopathy.

V gene TRBV10-3 combines with J gene TRBJ2-5; 7 nucleotides match TRBD2. Germline V lookup: CDR1 ENHRY, CDR2 SYGVKD. The V and J ends lost 2 bases and 4 bases, in that order; junction bases with no gene match: 7. The CDR3 extends over 15 amino acids. The CDR3 spells CAISEAGVWAETQYF. For the CDR3, the DNA is TGTGCCATCAGTGAGGCGGGGGTATGGGCAGAGACCCAGTACTTC.

This clonotype was picked up many times. The rearrangement uses TRBV12-3 or TRBV12-4 and TRBJ1-2, with TRBD1 as a possible D gene (5 bases). Trimming stripped 3 bases from V and 3 bases from J, with 8 bases between. The CDR3 runs to 13 residues. CDR3 nucleotide sequence: TGTGCCAGCAGTTTGGACACCTACTATGGCTACACCTTC. Translated, it gives CASSLDTYYGYTF.

This chain joins TRBV7-2 and TRBJ2-7, with D possibly called TRBD1 or TRBD2 (5 bases each). Trimming shortened V by 3 bases and J by 0 bases, and 18 bases separated the two germline ends. This CDR3 spans 17 amino acids. Germline V gene sequence: CDR1 SGHTA, CDR2 FQGNSA. The CDR3 sequence: CASSFPVEGPTSYEQYF. CDR3 sequence (DNA): TGTGCCAGCAGCTTCCCTGTCGAGGGACCTACCTCCTACGAGCAGTACTTC.

The sample holds many counts of this clonotype. In DNA form, the CDR3 reads TGTGCCAGCAGTGATAACAGGGATCTCGGTCAGCCCCAGCATTTT. This codes for CASSDNRDLGQPQHF. The gene calls are TRBV2 and TRBJ1-5, with D possibly matching TRBD1 (6 bases). CDR3 length equals 15 residues. The germline V gene encodes CDR1 SNHLY and CDR2 FYNNEI. Trimming took 3 bases from V and 6 from J, leaving 15 bases between them.

The chain combines TRBV20-1 with TRBJ2-7; D not resolved. Judging by the DNA end, TRBJ2-1 fits better; the J call may be wrong. CDR3 length equals 14 residues. The germline CDR1 and CDR2 sequences are DFQATT and SNEGSKA (reference sequence). The CDR3 nucleotides are TGCAGTGCTAGAGATCAGGCTAGAGGTGGTGAGCAGTTCTTC. Translated, it gives CSARDQARGGEQFF.

Regarding this clonotype: A much larger clonotype is one base distant, so this may be a read error. The CDR3 DNA follows: TGCGCCAGCAGCCAAGGTTGGATGAACACTGAAGCTTTCTTT. This encodes CASSQGWMNTEAFF. The chain joins TRBV7-8 to TRBJ1-1; D remains ambiguous. CDR3 length equals 14 residues. Per the germline V gene, CDR1 is SGHVS and CDR2 is FQNEAQ.

This clonotype was seen at least ten times. The chain employs TRBV15 and TRBJ2-7; a weak D match, TRBD2 (7 bases). The length of the CDR3 is 14 residues. Looked up from germline, CDR1 is LNHNV and CDR2 is YYDKDF (reference sequence). V lost 5 bases and J 6 bases, leaving 17 bases between the germline ends. CDR3 loop: CATSFREGGSEQYF. Here the CDR3 DNA reads TGTGCCACCAGCTTTAGGGAGGGGGGGTCCGAGCAGTACTTC.

This chain connects TRBV7-9 to TRBJ1-6; D is unclear. Germline V CDR1 and CDR2: SEHNR, FQNEAQ (reference sequence). V was trimmed by 2 bases and J by 8 bases, leaving 13 bases between them. This CDR3 is built from 15 residues. CDR3 residues: CASSLYGQTYSPLHF. DNA of the CDR3: TGTGCCAGCAGCTTATATGGGCAGACTTATTCACCCCTCCACTTT. The entire variable domain, with the rest obtained from reference TRBV7-9 and TRBJ1-6, is as follows: DTGVSQNPRHKITKRGQNVTFRCDPISEHNRLYWYRQTLGQGPEFLTYFQNEAQLEKSRLLSDRFSAERPKGSFSTLEIQRTEQGDSAMYLCASSLYGQTYSPLHFGNGTRLTVT.

A few counts support this clonotype. V gene TRBV6-6 combines with J gene TRBJ2-7; D is possibly TRBD2 (6 bases). The V and J ends lost 0 bases and 2 bases respectively, with 8 bases between them. The CDR3 spans 14 residues. Germline V lookup: CDR1 MNHNY, CDR2 SVGAGI (reference sequence). DNA of the CDR3: TGTGCCAGCAGTTACTCGGGACTGGCCTACGAGCAGTACTTC. Its protein product is CASSYSGLAYEQYF.

Points on this clonotype: A much larger clone differs by one base, so this may be a read error. The final CDR3 position lacks the conserved phenylalanine or tryptophan, pointing to a likely read error. The DNA of the CDR3 is TGTGCCACCAGTAACAGGGGGTCATACGAGCAGTACTCC. Translated, it gives CATSNRGSYEQYS. This chain links TRBV24-1 with TRBJ2-7; 8 bases are shared with TRBD1. V gave up 6 bases and J gave up 4 bases; unmatched junction bases: 4. Germline V CDR1 and CDR2: KGHDR, SFDVKD. The CDR3 totals 13 residues.

The chain uses TRBV9 and TRBJ1-2, with D possibly matching TRBD1 (5 bases). Germline CDR1 is SGDLS and CDR2 is YYNGEE. The ends were cut back, 4 bases at V and 2 bases at J, with 15 bases in the middle. CDR3 length: 15 amino acids. The CDR3 nucleotides read TGTGCCAGCAGCACCATCAGGACAACCAACTATGGCTACACCTTC. It translates to CASSTIRTTNYGYTF.

V gene TRBV20-1 combines with J gene TRBJ1-2, with TRBD1 identical over 12 bases. Germline V gene sequence: CDR1 DFQATT, CDR2 SNEGSKA (reference sequence). Trimming removed 0 bases from V and 7 bases from J; junction bases left unmatched: 6. The CDR3 consists of 15 residues. Written as DNA, the CDR3 is TGCAGTGCTAGAGATCGCGGGACAGGGGGCGGTGGCTACACCTTC. This codes for CSARDRGTGGGGYTF.

This clonotype turned up a few times. Mismatch with germline at one junction end may stem from a read error. The chain is built from TRBV10-3 and TRBJ1-5; D is uncertain. This CDR3 contains 14 residues. The germline gives CDR1 ENHRY, CDR2 SYGVKD. The CDR3 coding sequence is TGTGCCAGCAGTTACTTGAGGGCTGGTCAGCCCCAGCATTTT. Protein product: CASSYLRAGQPQHF.

CDR3 in amino acids: CSVGGTQRDTQYF. The CDR3 DNA sequence: TGCAGCGTTGGGGGGACCCAGAGGGATACGCAGTATTTT. The chain is built from TRBV29-1 and TRBJ2-3; D is possibly TRBD1 or TRBD2 (5 bases each). This CDR3 has 13 residues. Germline CDR1 SQVTM, CDR2 ANQGSEA. V gave up 4 bases and J gave up 6 bases, with 14 bases separating them.

This clonotype was observed a few times. The chain joins TRBV3-1 to TRBJ1-2; D remains ambiguous. The CDR3 has 13 residues. The ends were cut back, 3 bases at V and 4 bases at J, with 9 bases in the middle. Germline V lookup: CDR1 LGHDT, CDR2 YNNKEL (reference sequence). DNA for the CDR3: TGTGCCAGCAGCCACCAAAGGACCTATGGCTACACCTTC. Residues: CASSHQRTYGYTF.

V and J are TRBV10-3 and TRBJ1-4, with D maybe TRBD1 (6 bases). Per the germline V gene, CDR1 is ENHRY and CDR2 is SYGVKD. This CDR3 contains 14 residues. The V gene lost 4 bases and the J gene lost 6 bases, with 12 bases spanning the gap. This chain's CDR3 is CAISGRGTDEKLFF. CDR3 sequence (DNA): TGTGCCATCAGTGGAAGGGGGACTGATGAAAAACTGTTTTTT.